These 14 T cell receptor beta chains were sequenced from one sample in a study of T cell responses to AZD1222 COVID-19 vaccine. The protocol was immunoSEQ multiplex PCR, while the TCRdb copy is restricted to in-frame clones and leaves out a portion. Of 84,000 or so clones listed, 65% to 90% were seen once; the top ten hold approximately 7.9%. The sequenced sample was peripheral blood, obtained on day 0 of AZD1222 vaccination. Receptor source: an adult in good health.

This chain connects TRBV27 to TRBJ1-2, with D uncertain. The length of the CDR3 is 14 residues. Germline CDR1 and CDR2: MNHEY and SMNVEV (reference sequence). V gave up 5 bases and J gave up 2 bases, with 12 bases separating them. The CDR3 protein is CASSPLGRNYGYTF. DNA of the CDR3: TGTGCCAGCAGTCCCCTTGGACGGAACTATGGCTACACCTTC.

V gene TRBV19 combines with J gene TRBJ2-2; TRBD1 or TRBD2 may be the D gene (6 bases each). The length of the CDR3 is 18 residues. CDR1 is LNHDA and CDR2 is SQIVND in the germline V gene (reference sequence). Trimming shortened V by 2 bases and J by 5 bases, and 21 bases separated the two germline ends. The DNA of the CDR3 is TGTGCCAGTAGTATAACCCCGTCGGGGGCTAGTTGGACCGGGGAGCTGTTTTTT. Its protein is CASSITPSGASWTGELFF.

The rearrangement links TRBV3-1 (or the pseudogene TRBV3-2) to TRBJ2-6; the D is unclear. CDR3 length equals 15 residues. V gave up 0 bases and J gave up 0 bases, with 3 bases separating them. The V gene's germline CDR1 is LGHDT and CDR2 YNNKEL (reference sequence). CDR3 coding DNA: TGTGCCAGCAGCCAAGACAGCTCTGGGGCCAACGTCCTGACTTTC. This sequence encodes CASSQDSSGANVLTF.

The chain combines TRBV5-5 with TRBJ2-7; 9 bases agree with TRBD2. V lost 2 bases and J lost 3; bases outside the gene matches: 6. This CDR3 spans 15 amino acids. The V gene's germline CDR1 is SGHKS and CDR2 YYEKEE (reference sequence). The CDR3 DNA reads TGTGCCAGCAGCTTTAGTAGCGGGAGTAACTACGAGCAGTACTTC. Translation gives CASSFSSGSNYEQYF. Full variable domain (outside the CDR3, taken from reference TRBV5-5 and TRBJ2-7): DAGVTQSPTHLIKTRGQQVTLRCSPISGHKSVSWYQQVLGQGPQFIFQYYEKEERGRGNFPDRFSARQFPNYSSELNVNALLLGDSALYLCASSFSSGSNYEQYFGPGTRLTVT.

The V call is TRBV7-6, the J call TRBJ2-2; 9 nucleotides line up with TRBD2. V trimming: 5 bases; J trimming: 2 bases; junction bases outside the gene matches: 3. CDR1 and CDR2 (germline): SGHVS, FNYEAQ. The CDR3 has 15 residues. The CDR3 sequence: CASSLGTSNTGELFF. As DNA, the CDR3 is TGTGCCAGCAGCCTAGGGACTAGCAACACCGGGGAGCTGTTTTTT. The whole variable domain, filled in from reference TRBV7-6 and TRBJ2-2, reads GAGVSQSPRYKVTKRGQDVALRCDPISGHVSLYWYRQALGQGPEFLTYFNYEAQQDKSGLPNDRFSAERPEGSISTLTIQRTEQRDSAMYRCASSLGTSNTGELFFGEGSRLTVL.

The chain couples TRBV11-3 to TRBJ2-7, with 7 bases matching TRBD1. The V gene's germline CDR1 is SGHNT and CDR2 YENEEA. V lost 1 base and J lost 6; bases outside the gene matches: 12. This CDR3 has 16 amino acids. The CDR3 DNA sequence: TGTGCCAGCAGCTTAGGAACAATAGGGGGCCGTCTCGAGCAGTACTTC. Its translation is CASSLGTIGGRLEQYF.

CDR3 region: CASVLQGIPYEQYF. CDR3 nucleotide sequence: TGTGCTAGTGTTTTACAGGGAATCCCCTACGAGCAGTACTTC. The chain links TRBV12-5 to TRBJ2-7, with D perhaps matching TRBD1 (6 bases). The CDR3 runs 14 residues. Germline-derived CDR1 and CDR2 are LGHNT and FRNRAP. V was pared by 7 bases and J by 2 bases, with 15 bases between.

The chain is built from TRBV6-2 or TRBV6-3 and TRBJ2-5, with 8 nucleotides matching TRBD2. Germline V gene lookup returns CDR1 MNHEY and CDR2 SVGEGT. CDR3 length: 16 residues. Trimming cost V 0 bases and J 0 bases; bases outside gene matches: 3. CDR3 DNA: TGTGCCAGCAGTTACTCAACTAGCGGAAACCAAGAGACCCAGTACTTC. It specifies CASSYSTSGNQETQYF.

The DNA of the CDR3 is TGCGCCAGCAGCCCCCCCGGGCCTATGAACACTGAAGCTTTCTTT. Translating it yields CASSPPGPMNTEAFF. The chain couples TRBV5-1 to TRBJ1-1; D not resolved. CDR3 length: 15 residues. Germline V gene data show CDR1 as SGHRS and CDR2 as YFSETQ. Trimming left V 4 bases short and J 0 bases short, with 13 bases between.

The rearrangement links TRBV5-4 to TRBJ2-1; possible D gene TRBD1, 5 bases. CDR1 is SGHNT, CDR2 YYREEE, per germline (reference sequence). V lost 0 bases and J 3 bases, leaving 7 bases between the germline ends. The CDR3 loop spans 14 amino acids. CDR3 nucleotides: TGTGCCAGCAGCTTGGTAGGGGTCTACAATGAGCAGTTCTTC. Protein: CASSLVGVYNEQFF. Together with reference TRBV5-4 and TRBJ2-1, the CDR3 gives the full variable domain: ETGVTQSPTHLIKTRGQQVTLRCSSQSGHNTVSWYQQALGQGPQFIFQYYREEENGRGNFPPRFSGLQFPNYSSELNVNALELDDSALYLCASSLVGVYNEQFFGPGTRLTVL.

The CDR3 spells CASTPKREISNQPQHF. The CDR3 bases are TGTGCCAGCACCCCGAAGAGGGAAATTAGCAATCAGCCCCAGCATTTT. The chain combines TRBV7-8 with TRBJ1-5; D is uncertain. The CDR3 is 16 amino acids. Trimming left V 7 bases short and J 0 bases short, with 16 bases between. Germline CDR1 is SGHVS and CDR2 is FQNEAQ.

This chain joins TRBV27 and TRBJ2-7, with 9 positions matching TRBD1. The ends lost 7 bases at V and 6 bases at J; junction bases unmatched: 13. Germline lookup yields CDR1 MNHEY and CDR2 SMNVEV (reference sequence). CDR3 length: 15 amino acids. CDR3 region: CASTPGWDRAVEQYF. CDR3 in DNA: TGTGCCAGCACCCCGGGCTGGGACAGGGCTGTCGAGCAGTACTTC.

J is TRBJ1-2 and V is TRBV18; TRBD1 agrees at 10 bases. Germline V CDR1 and CDR2: KGHSH, LQKENI. The CDR3 runs to 17 residues. V lost 2 bases and J lost 3; bases outside the gene matches: 9. The CDR3 sequence: CASSPGRRDRGDYGYTF. The CDR3 bases are TGTGCCAGCTCACCAGGACGCCGGGACAGGGGAGACTATGGCTACACCTTC.

Here the CDR3 DNA reads TGTGCCAGCAGCCAGGCGGGAGCAGATACGCAGTATTTT. As protein: CASSQAGADTQYF. The chain is built from TRBV3-1 (or the pseudogene TRBV3-2) and TRBJ2-3; 7 positions match TRBD2. Germline CDR1 and CDR2: LGHDT and YNNKEL (reference sequence). CDR3 length: 13 residues. Germline trimming cut 3 bases from V and 4 bases from J; bases unmatched to any gene: 1.